This T cell receptor beta chain was obtained from a study of blood T cell repertoires in COVID-19. As processed by the authors: Nucleated cell number was recorded as an estimate derived from reference gene primer amplification. Clones were read by immunoSEQ multiplex PCR, and TCRdb kept only the in-frame ones, dropping some. V and J calls and clone size are copied from that table; D and trimming were computed from the DNA. Among approximately 140,000 clones listed, roughly 89% were seen once. The length of the CDR3 is 15 residues. V dropped 6 bases and J dropped 0 bases, with 15 bases sitting between them. Germline CDR1 and CDR2: ENHRY and SYGVKD.

The rearrangement joins TRBV10-3 to TRBJ2-7; possibly TRBD1 for D (5 bases). The TCR comes from a woman aged 40 to 50 with acute or convalescent COVID-19. The specimen was peripheral blood. The CDR3 bases are TGTGCCATCAGCAAAACAGGTTCAAGCTCCTACGAGCAGTACTTC. Protein: CAISKTGSSSYEQYF.